One and the same sample provided the 18 T cell receptor beta chains below, sequenced in a study of blood T cell repertoires in COVID-19. Libraries were prepared by immunoSEQ multiplex PCR; TCRdb keeps only in-frame clonotypes and omits some of them. The sample holds 45,000 to 70,000 clones, around nine tenths seen once. Sequenced input: peripheral blood. The receptors come from a woman in her fifties or sixties with active COVID-19.

This rearrangement joins TRBV11-3 to TRBJ2-3; possibly TRBD2 for D (5 bases). Trimming took 1 base from V and 0 from J, leaving 8 bases between them. The germline gives CDR1 SGHNT, CDR2 YENEEA. The CDR3 has 15 residues. CDR3 in DNA: TGTGCCAGCAGCTTAGGGTCGGGGAGCACAGATACGCAGTATTTT. This encodes CASSLGSGSTDTQYF.

The V call is TRBV7-2, the J call TRBJ2-1; 7 bases map to TRBD2. The CDR3 totals 15 residues. J lost 2 bases, V lost 5 bases, and 6 bases had no gene match. Germline V gene lookup returns CDR1 SGHTA and CDR2 FQGNSA. The CDR3 loop reads CASSPGLLPYNEQFF. Written as DNA, the CDR3 is TGTGCCAGCAGCCCGGGACTATTACCCTACAATGAGCAGTTCTTC.

This chain links TRBV7-2 with TRBJ1-1; tentatively, D is TRBD1 (6 bases). Germline V CDR1 and CDR2: SGHTA, FQGNSA. This CDR3 region has 15 residues. V was trimmed by 0 bases and J by 1 base, leaving 9 bases between them. CDR3 in DNA: TGTGCCAGCAGCTTAGCCCAGGGGAGGAACACTGAAGCTTTCTTT. Translating gives CASSLAQGRNTEAFF.

The rearrangement uses TRBV5-1 and TRBJ2-2; TRBD2 matches 8 bases. The germline CDR1 and CDR2 sequences are SGHRS and YFSETQ. The CDR3 loop spans 15 amino acids. The trim removed 5 bases at V and 1 base at J, leaving 4 bases unmatched. The CDR3 coding sequence is TGCGCCAGCAGGGCGGGGGGCCTGAACACCGGGGAGCTGTTTTTT. Translating it yields CASRAGGLNTGELFF.

The chain uses TRBV10-1 and TRBJ2-3; 8 bases map to TRBD2. Germline V gene data show CDR1 as WNHNN and CDR2 as SYGVQD (reference sequence). The CDR3 spans 15 residues. The V and J ends lost 3 bases and 4 bases, in that order; junction bases with no gene match: 6. CDR3 DNA: TGCGCCAGCAGTGAAGGTAGCGGGGCCGCAGATACGCAGTATTTT. Encoded protein: CASSEGSGAADTQYF.

This chain joins TRBV7-8 and TRBJ1-1; D is unclear. The CDR3 totals 17 residues. Germline V gene lookup returns CDR1 SGHVS and CDR2 FQNEAQ. Trimming took off 4 bases at V and 1 base at J, with 19 bases between the two ends. CDR3 residues: CASSSTRLGGSNTEAFF. The DNA of the CDR3 is TGTGCCAGCAGCTCGACACGCCTTGGAGGTTCGAACACTGAAGCTTTCTTT.

A few counts support this clone. The J gene is TRBJ2-7, the V gene TRBV6-5, with D tentatively TRBD2 (5 bases). The V and J ends lost 10 bases and 9 bases respectively, with 16 bases between them. Per the germline V gene, CDR1 is MNHEY and CDR2 is SVGAGI. This CDR3 comprises 11 residues. The CDR3 DNA reads TGTGCCACCATTGGACCCGGAGGGCAGTACTTC. It codes for CATIGPGGQYF.

This rearrangement joins TRBV30 to TRBJ1-3; D unresolved. This CDR3 has 14 amino acids. Looked up from germline, CDR1 is GTSNPN and CDR2 is SVGIG (reference sequence). With 1 base removed from V and 8 bases from J, the gap between germline ends came to 15 bases. The CDR3 DNA reads as TGTGCCTGGAGTGCCACGGGAAGTGCGGACACCATATATTTT. This codes for CAWSATGSADTIYF.

The CDR3, as DNA: TGTGCCAGCAGCTCAAACAGGGGGCTTCGCAATCAGCCCCAGCATTTT. Translating gives CASSSNRGLRNQPQHF. V is TRBV7-2 and J is TRBJ1-5, with 9 bases matching TRBD1. Looked up from germline, CDR1 is SGHTA and CDR2 is FQGNSA. CDR3 length equals 16 residues. V lost 4 bases and J lost 2; bases outside the gene matches: 6.

The V call is TRBV6-6, the J call TRBJ2-7, with a possible D match to TRBD1 (6 bases). CDR1 and CDR2 from the germline V gene are MNHNY and SVGAGI (reference sequence). The CDR3 is 13 amino acids. Trimming took 7 bases from V and 2 from J, leaving 12 bases between them. Written as DNA, the CDR3 is TGTGCCAGCAAACGGACAGTTACCTACGAGCAGTACTTC. It is translated as CASKRTVTYEQYF.

The chain combines TRBV18 with TRBJ2-5; D is ambiguous. The germline CDR1 and CDR2 sequences are KGHSH and LQKENI. The CDR3 has 12 amino acids. V was clipped by 4 bases and J by 2 bases, with 5 bases between them. The CDR3 loop is CASSQLQETQYF. CDR3 bases: TGTGCCAGCTCACAACTACAAGAGACCCAGTACTTC.

The chain employs TRBV6-5 and TRBJ1-4, with 8 positions matching TRBD1. J gave up 15 bases and V 7 bases, and 7 bases lay outside the gene matches. The germline gives CDR1 MNHEY, CDR2 SVGAGI. CDR3 length: 11 residues. CDR3 loop: CASTRQGLVFF. CDR3 coding DNA: TGTGCCAGCACCCGACAGGGGTTGGTGTTTTTT.

This chain uses TRBV12-3 or TRBV12-4 with TRBJ1-4, with D possibly being TRBD1 (6 bases). The CDR3 runs to 13 residues. Trimming cost V 4 bases and J 10 bases, with 13 bases left between them. In DNA, the CDR3 is TGTGCCAGCAGTTCGGACAGACGTAGAAAACTGTTTTTT. It encodes CASSSDRRRKLFF.

The chain combines TRBV5-1 with TRBJ2-7; D is perhaps TRBD1 (7 bases). The V and J ends lost 5 bases and 1 base respectively, with 10 bases between them. The CDR3 is 13 residues long. Germline V gives CDR1 SGHRS, CDR2 YFSETQ. Written as DNA, the CDR3 is TGCGCCAGCAGGGAGGGACAGTCCTACGAGCAGTACTTC. Its protein product is CASREGQSYEQYF.

This clone was observed once. This rearrangement joins TRBV6-5 to TRBJ2-1; D is unclear. The CDR3 is 13 residues long. Per the germline V gene, CDR1 is MNHEY and CDR2 is SVGAGI. The V gene lost 6 bases and the J gene lost 6 bases, with 12 bases spanning the gap. The DNA for the CDR3 is TGTGCCAGCAGGCTGTCCGGCGGCAATGAGCAGTTCTTC. Translated: CASRLSGGNEQFF.

The rearrangement joins TRBV30 to TRBJ2-3, with D possibly being TRBD2 (6 bases). V was shortened by 1 base and J by 2 bases, with 13 bases between the two germline ends. The germline V gene encodes CDR1 GTSNPN and CDR2 SVGIG (reference sequence). The CDR3 extends over 15 amino acids. The CDR3 DNA sequence: TGTGCCTGGAGTGGACCAAGCGGGTACACAGATACGCAGTATTTT. It codes for CAWSGPSGYTDTQYF.

The V call is TRBV5-1, the J call TRBJ2-1, with TRBD1 matching over 8 bases. This CDR3 spans 13 amino acids. Germline CDR1 reads SGHRS; CDR2 reads YFSETQ. V shed 6 bases, J shed 5 bases, and the junction held 4 bases outside the gene matches. The CDR3 bases are TGCGCCAGCAAGGGACAGGTAAACAATGAGCAGTTCTTC. Amino acids: CASKGQVNNEQFF.

This clone was seen a single time. The CDR3 is CASSATLQAVVFYNEQFF. CDR3 DNA: TGTGCCAGCAGCGCCACCCTACAGGCAGTGGTTTTCTACAATGAGCAGTTCTTC. The chain links TRBV5-4 to TRBJ2-1, with D tentatively TRBD1 (5 bases). There are 18 residues in the CDR3. The germline V gene has CDR1 SGHNT and CDR2 YYREEE (reference sequence). V was pared by 4 bases and J by 3 bases, with 23 bases between.